These T cell receptor beta chains were read from a single sample in a study of neurological immune-mediated disorders. TCRdb ran MiXCR on the 5' RACE reads and lists one entry per CDR3 protein. This table has 20,000 to 30,000 distinct CDR3 sequences, approximately 2.7% appearing once. The sequencing sample was made of PBMCs. These receptors were taken from a woman between 50 and 59 years old with multiple sclerosis. Both conserved end residues are part of each CDR3. Each record gives: V gene, clone size, J gene, D gene, CDR3 DNA, CDR3 protein. The D gene is left open where the match is weak. Clone size is stated in some rows and not others, as once, few, many or a class when expanded.

v_call: TRBV5-6
clone_size: -
j_call: TRBJ1-4
d_call: TRBD1
cdr3_nt: TGTGCCAGCAGCATACAGGGGTCAGGAGAAAAACTGTTTTTT
cdr3_aa: CASSIQGSGEKLFF

v_call: TRBV20-1
clone_size: many
j_call: TRBJ2-2
d_call: -
cdr3_nt: TGCAGTGCTAGAGCGCTGGCTAGAGGTGCCGGGGAGCTGTTTTTT
cdr3_aa: CSARALARGAGELFF

v_call: TRBV6-6
clone_size: many
j_call: TRBJ1-3
d_call: -
cdr3_nt: TGTGCCAGCACCACGGGAGGGACTGGAAACACCATATATTTT
cdr3_aa: CASTTGGTGNTIYF

v_call: TRBV11-3
clone_size: many
j_call: TRBJ2-2
d_call: -
cdr3_nt: TGTGCCAGCAGCCAGGCAGGGGTAGCCGGGGAGCTGTTTTTT
cdr3_aa: CASSQAGVAGELFF

v_call: TRBV7-6
clone_size: many
j_call: TRBJ2-7
d_call: TRBD2
cdr3_nt: TGTGCCAGCAGCTTAGCGGAGGCTAGCGGCTACGAGCAGTACTTC
cdr3_aa: CASSLAEASGYEQYF

v_call: TRBV20-1
clone_size: many
j_call: TRBJ2-3
d_call: TRBD2
cdr3_nt: TGCAGTGCTCCAAACCCAGCGGGAGACACAGATACGCAGTATTTT
cdr3_aa: CSAPNPAGDTDTQYF

v_call: TRBV7-9
clone_size: many
j_call: TRBJ2-2
d_call: -
cdr3_nt: TGTGCCAGCAGCACTCTCCTCGGGGTAGGGGCCACCGGGGAGCTGTTTTTT
cdr3_aa: CASSTLLGVGATGELFF

v_call: TRBV7-7
clone_size: few
j_call: TRBJ1-1
d_call: -
cdr3_nt: TGTGCTAGCAGCTTAAAAGTGAACACTGAAGCTTTCTTT
cdr3_aa: CASSLKVNTEAFF

v_call: TRBV10-3
clone_size: medium-sized
j_call: TRBJ2-3
d_call: TRBD1
cdr3_nt: TGTGCCATCCGGGGACAGTTAAGCACAGATACGCAGTATTTT
cdr3_aa: CAIRGQLSTDTQYF

v_call: TRBV6-5
clone_size: -
j_call: TRBJ2-1
d_call: TRBD2
cdr3_nt: TGTGCCAGCAGTTACTCCGGTCGGACTAGCGGCAATGAGCAGTTCTTC
cdr3_aa: CASSYSGRTSGNEQFF

v_call: TRBV6-2/TRBV6-3
clone_size: many
j_call: TRBJ2-4
d_call: TRBD2
cdr3_nt: TGTGCCAGCACCCTGCGCCCTAGCGGAAACATTCAGTACTTC
cdr3_aa: CASTLRPSGNIQYF

v_call: TRBV10-3
clone_size: many
j_call: TRBJ1-2
d_call: -
cdr3_nt: TGTGCCATCAGCCCGGACCGAGTATATGGCTACACCTTC
cdr3_aa: CAISPDRVYGYTF

v_call: TRBV5-1
clone_size: many
j_call: TRBJ1-1
d_call: -
cdr3_nt: TGCGCCAGCAGCTTAGGGGACACCATGAACACTGAAGCTTTCTTT
cdr3_aa: CASSLGDTMNTEAFF

v_call: TRBV5-1
clone_size: many
j_call: TRBJ2-5
d_call: -
cdr3_nt: TGCGCCAGCAGCCTCACCGCGGGGACGAAAGAGACCCAGTACTTC
cdr3_aa: CASSLTAGTKETQYF

v_call: TRBV7-9
clone_size: many
j_call: TRBJ2-1
d_call: TRBD2
cdr3_nt: TGTGCCAGCAGCTTATGGCGCGGGAGGGACCACAATGAGCAGTTCTTC
cdr3_aa: CASSLWRGRDHNEQFF

v_call: TRBV20-1
clone_size: many
j_call: TRBJ2-5
d_call: TRBD2
cdr3_nt: TGCAGTGCTAGGGCTTCTAGCGGGTACCGCCAAGAGACCCAGTACTTC
cdr3_aa: CSARASSGYRQETQYF

v_call: TRBV12-3/TRBV12-4
clone_size: many
j_call: TRBJ1-2
d_call: TRBD1
cdr3_nt: TGTGCCAGCAGTTTCTCACAGGGGATTGGGGGCTACACCTTC
cdr3_aa: CASSFSQGIGGYTF

v_call: TRBV20-1
clone_size: medium-sized
j_call: TRBJ2-3
d_call: -
cdr3_nt: TGCAGTGCTAGAGTTTGGGGGAACGAAACAGATACGCAGTATTTT
cdr3_aa: CSARVWGNETDTQYF

v_call: TRBV12-3/TRBV12-4
clone_size: many
j_call: TRBJ1-1
d_call: -
cdr3_nt: TGTGCCAGCAGTTTAGTTCCCCCCCCTGAAGCTTTCTTT
cdr3_aa: CASSLVPPPEAFF

v_call: TRBV4-3
clone_size: many
j_call: TRBJ2-1
d_call: TRBD2
cdr3_nt: TGCGCCAGCAGCCAGGGGACTAGCGGGACACAGGGTGGTGAGCAGTTCTTC
cdr3_aa: CASSQGTSGTQGGEQFF

v_call: TRBV7-3
clone_size: many
j_call: TRBJ2-7
d_call: -
cdr3_nt: TGTGCCAGCAGCCTCTTGTCGGGTGACGAGCAGTACTTC
cdr3_aa: CASSLLSGDEQYF

v_call: TRBV6-5
clone_size: many
j_call: TRBJ1-2
d_call: TRBD1
cdr3_nt: TGTGCCAGCAGTAGAACAGGGGTAGGATATGGCTACACCTTC
cdr3_aa: CASSRTGVGYGYTF

v_call: TRBV24-1
clone_size: many
j_call: TRBJ1-1
d_call: -
cdr3_nt: TGTGCCACCAGTGACCAGAATGCACGGGTCGGCGCTTTCTTT
cdr3_aa: CATSDQNARVGAFF

v_call: TRBV11-3
clone_size: many
j_call: TRBJ2-7
d_call: -
cdr3_nt: TGTGCCAGCAGCTTAGACTCCGGCCGGGGGCACTACGAGCAGTACTTC
cdr3_aa: CASSLDSGRGHYEQYF

v_call: TRBV15
clone_size: many
j_call: TRBJ1-2
d_call: -
cdr3_nt: TGTGCCACCAGCAGCGGCTCGAACTATGGCTACACCTTC
cdr3_aa: CATSSGSNYGYTF

v_call: TRBV18
clone_size: -
j_call: TRBJ1-2
d_call: TRBD1
cdr3_nt: TGTGCCAGCTCACTAGCTAGCCCACGACAGGGAAACTATGGCTACACCTTC
cdr3_aa: CASSLASPRQGNYGYTF

v_call: TRBV9
clone_size: many
j_call: TRBJ2-7
d_call: TRBD2
cdr3_nt: TGTGCCAGCAGCCCTAGCGGGTCCTCCTACGAGCAGTACTTC
cdr3_aa: CASSPSGSSYEQYF

v_call: TRBV20-1
clone_size: many
j_call: TRBJ2-3
d_call: -
cdr3_nt: TGCAGTGCTAGAGGTTTGGGTGCGCAGTATTTT
cdr3_aa: CSARGLGAQYF

v_call: TRBV10-3
clone_size: many
j_call: TRBJ2-1
d_call: TRBD2
cdr3_nt: TGTGCCATCAGGACTAGCGGATCCTACAATGAGCAGTTCTTC
cdr3_aa: CAIRTSGSYNEQFF

v_call: TRBV20-1
clone_size: -
j_call: TRBJ2-7
d_call: TRBD2
cdr3_nt: TGCAGTGCTAGTGGGACTAACTACGAGCAGTACTTC
cdr3_aa: CSASGTNYEQYF

v_call: TRBV20-1
clone_size: few
j_call: TRBJ1-2
d_call: -
cdr3_nt: TGCAGTCCTGGGTACCACGATGGCTACACCTTC
cdr3_aa: CSPGYHDGYTF

v_call: TRBV29-1
clone_size: many
j_call: TRBJ2-3
d_call: -
cdr3_nt: TGCAGCGTAGCAGGTGCGGCCTTCGAGTATTTT
cdr3_aa: CSVAGAAFEYF

v_call: TRBV4-3
clone_size: many
j_call: TRBJ2-1
d_call: TRBD1
cdr3_nt: TGCGCCAGCAGCCAATGGGACCGGGACAGGGCCTACAATGAGCAGTTCTTC
cdr3_aa: CASSQWDRDRAYNEQFF

v_call: TRBV20-1
clone_size: many
j_call: TRBJ2-5
d_call: TRBD2
cdr3_nt: TGCAGTGCTAGGGCTAGCGGGGTCGAGACCCAGTACTTC
cdr3_aa: CSARASGVETQYF

v_call: TRBV5-1
clone_size: many
j_call: TRBJ1-5
d_call: TRBD1
cdr3_nt: TGCGCCAGCAGCCCCGGGACAGGGGTCAATCAGCCCCAGCATTTT
cdr3_aa: CASSPGTGVNQPQHF

v_call: TRBV9
clone_size: many
j_call: TRBJ2-7
d_call: TRBD1
cdr3_nt: TGTGCCAGCAGCGCATCGGGACAGGGGGTCCACGAGCAGTACTTC
cdr3_aa: CASSASGQGVHEQYF

v_call: TRBV7-2
clone_size: many
j_call: TRBJ2-7
d_call: -
cdr3_nt: TGTGCCAGCAGCTTAGACGACGAGCAGTACTTC
cdr3_aa: CASSLDDEQYF

v_call: TRBV4-3
clone_size: many
j_call: TRBJ2-7
d_call: -
cdr3_nt: TGCGCCAGCAGCCAAGATGGTGCAGGCTCCTACGAGCAGTACTTC
cdr3_aa: CASSQDGAGSYEQYF

v_call: TRBV20-1
clone_size: many
j_call: TRBJ1-5
d_call: TRBD1
cdr3_nt: TGCAGTGCGGCCCCGGGACAGGGGCCTTCTTTAAATCAGCCCCAGCATTTT
cdr3_aa: CSAAPGQGPSLNQPQHF

v_call: TRBV12-3/TRBV12-4
clone_size: many
j_call: TRBJ1-4
d_call: -
cdr3_nt: TGTGCCAGCAGTCTGGACAGTCACGAAAAACTGTTTTTT
cdr3_aa: CASSLDSHEKLFF

v_call: TRBV7-9
clone_size: many
j_call: TRBJ2-1
d_call: -
cdr3_nt: TGTGCCAGCAGCCAGGGCGCGGGGAATGAGCAGTTCTTC
cdr3_aa: CASSQGAGNEQFF

v_call: TRBV20-1
clone_size: -
j_call: TRBJ2-7
d_call: -
cdr3_nt: TGCAGTGCTAGAGACCCGAGCGGCCTCGAGAGCGAGCAGTACTTC
cdr3_aa: CSARDPSGLESEQYF

v_call: TRBV5-1
clone_size: many
j_call: TRBJ2-3
d_call: TRBD2
cdr3_nt: TGCGCCAGCAGCTCAAAGACTAGCGGGAATTCAGATACGCAGTATTTT
cdr3_aa: CASSSKTSGNSDTQYF

v_call: TRBV18
clone_size: many
j_call: TRBJ1-5
d_call: -
cdr3_nt: TGTGCCAGCTCACCAGGGCCGGGGAACAATCAGCCCCAGCATTTT
cdr3_aa: CASSPGPGNNQPQHF

v_call: TRBV28
clone_size: many
j_call: TRBJ1-2
d_call: -
cdr3_nt: TGTGCCAGCAGGTTGGGGGGGCTAGCTAACTATGGCTACACCTTC
cdr3_aa: CASRLGGLANYGYTF

v_call: TRBV5-1
clone_size: many
j_call: TRBJ2-3
d_call: TRBD1
cdr3_nt: TGCGCCAGCTCCAGGGGGCAGGGAGATACGCAGTATTTT
cdr3_aa: CASSRGQGDTQYF

v_call: TRBV12-3/TRBV12-4
clone_size: many
j_call: TRBJ2-1
d_call: TRBD2
cdr3_nt: TGTGCCAGCAGTTCACGGGGGGGCTACAATGAGCAGTTCTTC
cdr3_aa: CASSSRGGYNEQFF

v_call: TRBV5-1
clone_size: many
j_call: TRBJ2-2
d_call: TRBD1
cdr3_nt: TGCGCCAGCAGCTTGGTGGTCGGGACAGACGACCCATTCGGGGAGCTGTTTTTT
cdr3_aa: CASSLVVGTDDPFGELFF

v_call: TRBV4-1
clone_size: many
j_call: TRBJ2-2
d_call: -
cdr3_nt: TGCGCCAGCAGCAGTACGGGGCTTGTGAAGAACACCGGGGAGCTGTTTTTT
cdr3_aa: CASSSTGLVKNTGELFF

v_call: TRBV5-5
clone_size: many
j_call: TRBJ2-7
d_call: -
cdr3_nt: TGTGCCAGCAGCCGCCCGGGGCCAGGGGACTACGAGCAGTACTTC
cdr3_aa: CASSRPGPGDYEQYF

v_call: TRBV5-5
clone_size: many
j_call: TRBJ2-1
d_call: -
cdr3_nt: TGTGCCAGCAGCTACCGACAGGTCCTCCCTTACAATGAGCAGTTCTTC
cdr3_aa: CASSYRQVLPYNEQFF

v_call: TRBV3-1
clone_size: -
j_call: TRBJ1-2
d_call: -
cdr3_nt: TGTGCCAGCAGTCCCGGGCTCACCGGGGGTGGCTACACCTTC
cdr3_aa: CASSPGLTGGGYTF

v_call: TRBV20-1
clone_size: many
j_call: TRBJ1-2
d_call: -
cdr3_nt: TGCAGTGCTAGCGTGGGCTATGGCTACACCTTC
cdr3_aa: CSASVGYGYTF

v_call: TRBV10-3
clone_size: -
j_call: TRBJ2-4
d_call: TRBD2
cdr3_nt: TGTGCCATCTCGACTAGCGGGGGGAACATTCAGTACTTC
cdr3_aa: CAISTSGGNIQYF

v_call: TRBV7-9
clone_size: many
j_call: TRBJ1-4
d_call: TRBD1
cdr3_nt: TGTGCCAGCAGCCCCAGGGGGAAGACCTTGGGGGAAAAACTGTTTTTT
cdr3_aa: CASSPRGKTLGEKLFF

v_call: TRBV20-1
clone_size: many
j_call: TRBJ2-5
d_call: TRBD2
cdr3_nt: TGCAGTGCTGGGACTAGCGGGGGGACCCAGTACTTC
cdr3_aa: CSAGTSGGTQYF

v_call: TRBV20-1
clone_size: many
j_call: TRBJ1-5
d_call: -
cdr3_nt: TGCAGTGCTTCGACAGGAGCTAATCAGCCCCAGCATTTT
cdr3_aa: CSASTGANQPQHF

v_call: TRBV4-3
clone_size: many
j_call: TRBJ1-2
d_call: -
cdr3_nt: TGCGCCAGCAGCCAAGATCGGAAGGTCAACTATGGCTACACCTTC
cdr3_aa: CASSQDRKVNYGYTF

v_call: TRBV4-1
clone_size: many
j_call: TRBJ1-1
d_call: -
cdr3_nt: TGCGCCAGCAGCCAAAGCCCCTTGATGAAGACTGAAGCTTTCTTT
cdr3_aa: CASSQSPLMKTEAFF